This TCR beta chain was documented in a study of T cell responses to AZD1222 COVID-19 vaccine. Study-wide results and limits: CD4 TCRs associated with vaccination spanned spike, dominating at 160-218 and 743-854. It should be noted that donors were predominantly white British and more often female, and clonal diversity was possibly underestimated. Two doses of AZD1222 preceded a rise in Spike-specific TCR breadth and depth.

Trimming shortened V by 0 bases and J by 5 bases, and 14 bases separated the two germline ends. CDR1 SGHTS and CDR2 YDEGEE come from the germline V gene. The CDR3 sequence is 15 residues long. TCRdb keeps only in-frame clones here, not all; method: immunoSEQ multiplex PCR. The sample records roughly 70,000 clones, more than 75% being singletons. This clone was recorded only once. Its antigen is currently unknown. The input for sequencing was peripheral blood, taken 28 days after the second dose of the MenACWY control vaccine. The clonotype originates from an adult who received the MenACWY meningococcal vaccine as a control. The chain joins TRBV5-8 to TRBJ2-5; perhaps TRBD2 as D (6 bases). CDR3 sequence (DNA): TGTGCCAGCAGCTTGGTTCTGGGCGGGACGGAGACCCAGTACTTC. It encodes CASSLVLGGTETQYF.